One sample yielded the 15 T cell receptor beta chains listed below, sequenced in a study of shared clonotypes between healthy human individuals. The table came from immunoSEQ multiplex PCR; TCRdb's copy has only in-frame clones and leaves some out. The repertoire consists of approximately 2.5 million clones, with approximately 92% occurring once and the leading ten covering more than 0.12%. The sample was naive CD4+ T cells sorted from blood. Indicated subset: CD45RA+ positively selected. These receptors were collected from a man aged 18-30 years in good health.

The V call is TRBV7-2, the J call TRBJ1-2, with D possibly TRBD1 on 5 matching bases. The CDR3 is 14 amino acids. The germline gives CDR1 SGHTA, CDR2 FQGNSA. V lost 4 bases and J lost 5, with 14 bases in between. CDR3 in DNA: TGTGCCAGCAGCTACCAGGAGGGACTATATGGCTACACCTTC. Protein product: CASSYQEGLYGYTF.

This sequence joins TRBV5-3 and TRBJ1-2; the D is unclear. TRBV5-3 is assigned to the ORF class and has an uncertain function. The CDR3 covers 16 residues. V gave up 4 bases and J gave up 3 bases, with 19 bases separating them. The CDR3 region is CARSPPGLFPHYGYTF. Written as DNA, the CDR3 is TGTGCCAGAAGCCCCCCGGGCCTCTTCCCCCACTATGGCTACACCTTC.

This sequence joins TRBV7-9 and TRBJ1-3, with D possibly TRBD1 on 6 matching bases. The CDR3 sequence is 18 residues long. Germline V gene sequence: CDR1 SEHNR, CDR2 FQNEAQ (reference sequence). Between the trimmed V and J ends, which lost 8 bases and 4 bases, there was a span of 27 bases. CDR3 protein: CASVISGGYFESGNTIYF. The CDR3 DNA is TGTGCCAGCGTTATTAGCGGGGGCTACTTCGAGTCCGGAAACACCATATATTTT. The full variable domain, completed using reference TRBV7-9 and TRBJ1-3, is DTGVSQNPRHKITKRGQNVTFRCDPISEHNRLYWYRQTLGQGPEFLTYFQNEAQLEKSRLLSDRFSAERPKGSFSTLEIQRTEQGDSAMYLCASVISGGYFESGNTIYFGEGSWLTVV.

V usage is TRBV19 and J usage is TRBJ2-1; 7 bases are shared with TRBD1. The CDR3 is 14 residues long. The V gene end was trimmed by 8 bases and the J gene end by 0 bases; junction bases not matched to a gene: 4. Germline V gene data show CDR1 as LNHDA and CDR2 as SQIVND (reference sequence). The CDR3 sequence is CASWTGRSYNEQFF. The CDR3, as DNA: TGTGCCAGTTGGACAGGACGCTCCTACAATGAGCAGTTCTTC.

The chain links TRBV5-4 to TRBJ2-7; no definite D call. CDR3 length: 15 residues. Looked up from germline, CDR1 is SGHNT and CDR2 is YYREEE (reference sequence). V shed 1 base and J shed 1 base, with 12 bases lying between them. This CDR3 reads CASSLLGPTSYEQYF. CDR3 DNA sequence: TGTGCCAGCAGCTTGTTGGGTCCTACTTCCTACGAGCAGTACTTC.

For this clone: Other DNA sequences in the same sample also yield this CDR3. The chain combines TRBV2 with TRBJ2-7; 9 bases align to TRBD1. The CDR3 extends over 14 amino acids. V gave up 6 bases and J gave up 0 bases; unmatched junction bases: 3. CDR1 and CDR2 (germline): SNHLY, FYNNEI. CDR3 sequence reads: CASRGQGLSYEQYF. The CDR3 DNA reads as TGTGCCAGCAGGGGACAGGGTCTCTCCTACGAGCAGTACTTC.

The chain links TRBV7-2 to TRBJ1-2; D gene unclear. The CDR3 length is 11 residues. CDR1 is SGHTA and CDR2 is FQGNSA in the germline V gene. Trimming left V 2 bases short and J 8 bases short, with 6 bases between. CDR3 in amino acids: CASSLQEGYTF. In DNA, the CDR3 is TGTGCCAGCAGCTTACAGGAAGGCTACACCTTC.

Comment on this clone: This CDR3 is also generated by other DNA sequences in the sample. The gene calls are TRBV6-1 and TRBJ1-4, with D perhaps TRBD1 (6 bases). Germline CDR1 is MNHNS and CDR2 is SASEGT. This CDR3 has 14 amino acids. V was shortened by 6 bases and J by 2 bases, with 10 bases between the two germline ends. The CDR3 sequence: CASSEQGTNEKLFF. The CDR3 region has the DNA TGTGCCAGCAGCGAACAGGGTACTAATGAAAAACTGTTTTTT.

The gene calls are TRBV5-4 and TRBJ2-1; D uncertain. This CDR3 is 15 amino acids long. V lost 1 base to trimming and J lost 6 bases, with 14 bases between them. Looked up from germline, CDR1 is SGHNT and CDR2 is YYREEE (reference sequence). The CDR3 sequence: CASSLRLALGNEQFF. The CDR3 DNA reads TGTGCCAGCAGCTTGAGGTTAGCTCTAGGCAATGAGCAGTTCTTC. The whole variable domain, filled in from reference TRBV5-4 and TRBJ2-1, reads ETGVTQSPTHLIKTRGQQVTLRCSSQSGHNTVSWYQQALGQGPQFIFQYYREEENGRGNFPPRFSGLQFPNYSSELNVNALELDDSALYLCASSLRLALGNEQFFGPGTRLTVL.

This clone was seen once. The V gene is TRBV18, the J gene TRBJ1-2, with a tentative D call TRBD1 (5 bases). CDR1 and CDR2 from the germline V gene are KGHSH and LQKENI. Trimming cost V 3 bases and J 4 bases, with 12 bases left between them. The CDR3 spans 14 residues. CDR3 DNA: TGTGCCAGCTCACCTACGGGACCGAGCTATGGCTACACCTTC. Amino acids: CASSPTGPSYGYTF.

This CDR3 reads CAWSRKGHPSNQPQHF. The CDR3 DNA is TGTGCCTGGAGTCGAAAGGGACACCCTAGCAATCAGCCCCAGCATTTT. V usage is TRBV30 and J usage is TRBJ1-5; D is possibly TRBD1 (6 bases). Germline loops: CDR1 GTSNPN, CDR2 SVGIG (reference sequence). V lost 2 bases and J 0 bases, leaving 14 bases between the germline ends. The CDR3 is 16 amino acids. Full variable domain (remainder filled in from reference TRBV30 and TRBJ1-5): SQTIHQWPATLVQPVGSPLSLECTVEGTSNPNLYWYRQAAGRGLQLLFYSVGIGQISSEVPQNLSASRPQDRQFILSSKKLLLSDSGFYLCAWSRKGHPSNQPQHFGDGTRLSIL.

This clone showed up just once. This rearrangement joins TRBV5-6 to TRBJ2-3; D not resolved. The V end was cut by 0 bases, the J end by 2 bases, with 10 bases between. The CDR3 extends over 15 amino acids. Germline V gene lookup returns CDR1 SGHDT and CDR2 YYEEEE. The CDR3, as DNA: TGTGCCAGCAGCTTGGCTCTTAGGGTCACAGATACGCAGTATTTT. Translated, it gives CASSLALRVTDTQYF.

The chain combines TRBV11-2 with TRBJ1-2; D gene unclear. V was cut by 5 bases and J by 4 bases, with 14 bases left in between. The germline V gene encodes CDR1 SGHAT and CDR2 FQNNGV. The CDR3 has 14 amino acids. The CDR3 coding sequence is TGTGCCAGCAGCCTAGGCGTAGTAATCTATGGCTACACCTTC. Translated: CASSLGVVIYGYTF.

This clone was seen a single time. V and J are TRBV7-2 and TRBJ2-7; D possibly matches TRBD1 or TRBD2 (6 bases each). The V and J ends lost 5 bases and 3 bases respectively, with 17 bases between them. CDR3 length: 15 residues. Germline V gives CDR1 SGHTA, CDR2 FQGNSA. The CDR3 loop is CASSPGHGGLYEQYF. CDR3 nucleotides: TGTGCCAGCAGCCCGGGGCATGGGGGGCTCTACGAGCAGTACTTC.

V is TRBV5-1 and J is TRBJ1-3; perhaps TRBD1 as D (5 bases). Germline CDR1 reads SGHRS; CDR2 reads YFSETQ. The V end was cut by 5 bases, the J end by 3 bases, with 18 bases between. CDR3 size: 16 residues. CDR3 loop: CASSGGELIFGNTIYF. The CDR3 DNA sequence: TGCGCCAGCAGTGGGGGTGAGCTTATCTTTGGAAACACCATATATTTT.